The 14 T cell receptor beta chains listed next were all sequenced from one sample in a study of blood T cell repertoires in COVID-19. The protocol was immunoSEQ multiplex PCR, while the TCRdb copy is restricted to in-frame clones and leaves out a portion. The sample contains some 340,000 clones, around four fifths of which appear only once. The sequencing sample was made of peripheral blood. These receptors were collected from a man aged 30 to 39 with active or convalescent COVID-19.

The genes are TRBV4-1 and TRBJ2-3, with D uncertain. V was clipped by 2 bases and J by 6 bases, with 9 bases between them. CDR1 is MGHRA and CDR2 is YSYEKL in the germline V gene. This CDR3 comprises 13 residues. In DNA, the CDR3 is TGCGCCAGCAGCCAATTGTCCGGGGATACGCAGTATTTT. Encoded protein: CASSQLSGDTQYF.

The CDR3 DNA sequence: TGTGCCAGCAGCGCCAGGACAGGCCGAGATTCACCCCTCCACTTT. Amino acid sequence: CASSARTGRDSPLHF. The chain couples TRBV9 to TRBJ1-6, with 7 bases that match TRBD1. CDR3 length equals 15 residues. CDR1 SGDLS and CDR2 YYNGEE come from the germline V gene. V shed 3 bases and J 8 bases; nucleotides not matched to a gene: 8. The full variable domain, its missing parts supplied by reference TRBV9 and TRBJ1-6, is DSGVTQTPKHLITATGQRVTLRCSPRSGDLSVYWYQQSLDQGLQFLIQYYNGEERAKGNILERFSAQQFPDLHSELNLSSLELGDSALYFCASSARTGRDSPLHFGNGTRLTVT.

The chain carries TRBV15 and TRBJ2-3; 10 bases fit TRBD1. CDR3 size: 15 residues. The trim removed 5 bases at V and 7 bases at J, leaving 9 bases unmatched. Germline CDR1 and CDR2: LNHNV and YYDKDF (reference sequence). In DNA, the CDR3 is TGTGCCACCAGCGCTCGGACAGGGGGGGCTTATACGCAGTATTTT. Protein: CATSARTGGAYTQYF.

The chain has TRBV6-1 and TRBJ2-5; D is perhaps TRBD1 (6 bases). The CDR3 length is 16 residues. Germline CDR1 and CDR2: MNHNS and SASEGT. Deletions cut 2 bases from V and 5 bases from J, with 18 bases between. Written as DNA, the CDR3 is TGTGCCAGCAGTGAAAATGAGCTAGGGGGAAGGGAGACCCAGTACTTC. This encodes CASSENELGGRETQYF.

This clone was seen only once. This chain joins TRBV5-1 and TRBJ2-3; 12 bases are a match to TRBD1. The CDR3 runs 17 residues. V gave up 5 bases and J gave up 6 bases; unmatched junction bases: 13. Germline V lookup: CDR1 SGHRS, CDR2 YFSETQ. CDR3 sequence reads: CASRPGQGAEFRDTQYF. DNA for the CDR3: TGCGCCAGCAGACCGGGACAGGGGGCTGAATTTCGGGATACGCAGTATTTT.

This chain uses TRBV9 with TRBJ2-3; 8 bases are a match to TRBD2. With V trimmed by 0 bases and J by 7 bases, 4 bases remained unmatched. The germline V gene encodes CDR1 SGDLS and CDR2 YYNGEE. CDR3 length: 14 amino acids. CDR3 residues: CASSVVAGGHTQYF. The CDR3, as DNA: TGTGCCAGCAGCGTAGTTGCGGGGGGACATACGCAGTATTTT.

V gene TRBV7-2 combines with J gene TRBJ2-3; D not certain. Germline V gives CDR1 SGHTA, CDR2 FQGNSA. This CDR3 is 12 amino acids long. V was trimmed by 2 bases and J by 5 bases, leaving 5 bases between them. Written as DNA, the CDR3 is TGTGCCAGCAGCTTACTCGGAGATACGCAGTATTTT. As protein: CASSLLGDTQYF.

The CDR3 sequence is CASSSGQGNSPLHF. DNA of the CDR3: TGTGCCAGCAGCAGCGGACAGGGCAATTCACCCCTCCACTTT. The chain recombines TRBV11-3 with TRBJ1-6; 8 nucleotides match TRBD1. With V trimmed by 5 bases and J by 7 bases, 4 bases remained unmatched. CDR3 length: 14 amino acids. The V gene's germline CDR1 is SGHNT and CDR2 YENEEA.

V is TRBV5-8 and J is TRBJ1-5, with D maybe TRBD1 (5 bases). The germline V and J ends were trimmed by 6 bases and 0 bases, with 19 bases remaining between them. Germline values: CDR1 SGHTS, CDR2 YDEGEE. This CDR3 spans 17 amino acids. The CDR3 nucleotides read TGTGCCAGCACTCGATCGTGGGGCCTCTATAGCAATCAGCCCCAGCATTTT. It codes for CASTRSWGLYSNQPQHF.

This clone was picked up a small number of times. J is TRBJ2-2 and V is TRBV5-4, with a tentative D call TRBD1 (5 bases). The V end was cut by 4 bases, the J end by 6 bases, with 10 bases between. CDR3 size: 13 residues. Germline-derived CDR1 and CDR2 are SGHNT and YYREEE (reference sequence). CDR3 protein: CASSDQGPGELFF. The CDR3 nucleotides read TGTGCCAGCAGCGATCAGGGCCCCGGGGAGCTGTTTTTT.

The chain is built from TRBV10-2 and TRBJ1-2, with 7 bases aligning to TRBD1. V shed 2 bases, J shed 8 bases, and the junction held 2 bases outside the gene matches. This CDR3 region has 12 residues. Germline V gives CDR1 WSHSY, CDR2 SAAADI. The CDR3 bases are TGCGCCAGCAGTGAGAGGGGGCGAGGCTACACCTTC. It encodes CASSERGRGYTF.

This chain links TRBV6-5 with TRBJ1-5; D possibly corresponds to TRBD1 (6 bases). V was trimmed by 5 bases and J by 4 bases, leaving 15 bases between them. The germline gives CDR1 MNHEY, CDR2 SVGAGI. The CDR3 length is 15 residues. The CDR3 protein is CASSPRQENNQPQHF. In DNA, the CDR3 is TGTGCCAGCAGTCCACGACAGGAAAATAATCAGCCCCAGCATTTT.

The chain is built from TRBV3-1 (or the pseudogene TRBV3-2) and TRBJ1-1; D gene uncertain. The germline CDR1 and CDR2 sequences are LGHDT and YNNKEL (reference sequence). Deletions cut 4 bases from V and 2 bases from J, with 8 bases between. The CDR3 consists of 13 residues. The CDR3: CASSLNRNTEAFF. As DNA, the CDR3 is TGTGCCAGCAGCCTGAACAGAAACACTGAAGCTTTCTTT.

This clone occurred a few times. The CDR3 region has the DNA TGTGCCAGCAGCCAAGGGGGAGGGAATGGAGGCTACACCTTC. Protein: CASSQGGGNGGYTF. This chain joins TRBV3-1 (or the pseudogene TRBV3-2) and TRBJ1-2; no reliable D call. The V gene's germline CDR1 is LGHDT and CDR2 YNNKEL (reference sequence). Deletions cut 1 base from V and 8 bases from J, with 14 bases between. The CDR3 totals 14 residues.